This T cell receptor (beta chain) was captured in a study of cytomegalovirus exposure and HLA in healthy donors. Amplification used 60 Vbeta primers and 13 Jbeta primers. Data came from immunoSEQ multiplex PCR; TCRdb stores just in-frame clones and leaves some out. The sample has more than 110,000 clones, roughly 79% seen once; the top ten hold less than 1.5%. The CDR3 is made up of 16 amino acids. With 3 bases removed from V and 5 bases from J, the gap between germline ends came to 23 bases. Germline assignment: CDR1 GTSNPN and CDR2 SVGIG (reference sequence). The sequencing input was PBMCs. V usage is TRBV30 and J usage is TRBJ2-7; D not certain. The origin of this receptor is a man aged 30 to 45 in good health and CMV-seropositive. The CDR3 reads CAWSTRVVFLRHEQYF. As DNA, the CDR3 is TGTGCCTGGAGCACACGGGTGGTGTTCTTAAGGCACGAGCAGTACTTC.